The present TCR beta chain was sequenced within a study of identical twins. Whole-study results and caveats: With monozygotic twins, out-of-frame TCR alpha sharing exceeded what models estimated.

MiXCR, run by TCRdb on the 5' RACE reads, gives a single entry per CDR3 protein. The sample carries about 810,000 distinct CDR3 sequences, over 9% recorded once. The sample holds a few counts of this clonotype. The antigen remains undetermined. These data also formed part of another study, on yellow fever vaccine responses in identical twins.

This clonotype originated in a woman under 30 in good health. Specimen: PBMCs.

CDR3 in amino acids: CASSLWQGTGELFF. As DNA, the CDR3 is TGTGCCAGCAGCTTATGGCAGGGCACCGGGGAGCTGTTTTTT. J is TRBJ2-2 and V is TRBV7-2, with D possibly being TRBD1 (5 bases). V lost 2 bases and J 4 bases, leaving 8 bases between the germline ends. The germline V gene has CDR1 SGHTA and CDR2 FQGNSA. The length of the CDR3 is 14 residues.